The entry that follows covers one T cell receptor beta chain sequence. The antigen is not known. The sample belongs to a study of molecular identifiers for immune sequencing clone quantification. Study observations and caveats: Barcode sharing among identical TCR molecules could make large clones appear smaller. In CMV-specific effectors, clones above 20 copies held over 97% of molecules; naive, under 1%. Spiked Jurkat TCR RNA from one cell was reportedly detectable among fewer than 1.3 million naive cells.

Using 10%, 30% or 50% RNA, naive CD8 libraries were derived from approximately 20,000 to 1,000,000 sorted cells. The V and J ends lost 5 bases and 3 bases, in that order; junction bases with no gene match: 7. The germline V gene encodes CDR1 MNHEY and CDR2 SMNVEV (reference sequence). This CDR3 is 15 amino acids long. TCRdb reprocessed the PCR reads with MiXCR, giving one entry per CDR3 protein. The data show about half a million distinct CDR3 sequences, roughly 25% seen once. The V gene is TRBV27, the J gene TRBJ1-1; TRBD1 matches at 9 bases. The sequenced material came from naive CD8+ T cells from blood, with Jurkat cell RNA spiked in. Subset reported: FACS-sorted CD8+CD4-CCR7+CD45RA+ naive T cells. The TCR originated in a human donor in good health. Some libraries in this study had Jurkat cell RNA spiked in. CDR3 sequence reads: CASSTNRGLYTEAFF. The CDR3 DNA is TGTGCCAGCAGTACGAACAGGGGGCTGTACACTGAAGCTTTCTTT.